This TCR beta chain was captured in a study of identical twins (dated by TCRdb to the mid-2010s). About the full investigation: TCR alpha and beta repertoires from monozygotic twins, unrelated adults of various ages and cord blood were deep-sequenced to test whether fetal clonotypes persist. To rule out contamination, replicate twin experiments were performed at different times with different library preparation protocols.

Every donor in the study was a healthy Caucasian. Study-wide conclusions, independent of this receptor: Recombination models systematically underestimated out-of-frame TCR alpha sharing in monozygotic twins but agreed with sharing between unrelated individuals. Zero-insertion analyses could be partly confounded by invariant T cells such as MAIT and iNKT, though diverse VJ usage argued against such confounding for most clonotypes. Fewer insertions were carried by abundant cord blood beta clonotypes; a weaker similar trend was observed in young adult naive repertoires, while no such trend was observed in memory repertoires. Compared with coincidental sharing between unrelated individuals, out-of-frame TCR alpha sequences shared between twins had an excess of sequences with low generation probability. Excess twin sharing in beta out-of-frame sequences was weaker because fewer shared sequences lowered the signal-to-noise ratio. Because the same donors could not be followed over many years, the conclusions depended on cross-sectional statistical analysis.

To note about this clonotype: Its antigen target is currently unknown. The record has no base qualities; no much larger clone is one base away.

The germline V gene gives CDR1 as ENHRY and CDR2 as SYGVKD. At the junction V is shortened by 0 bases and J by 4 bases, with 12 bases in between. There are 15 amino acids in the CDR3, from cysteine to phenylalanine inclusive. Solely the CDR3 DNA is kept, with 45 bases framed from the first base. Library preparation was by 5' RACE. The data were produced on an Illumina HiSeq 2000. Template switching introduced a universal primer binding site; the final cDNA contained a unique molecular identifier, enabling accurate counting of TCR cDNA molecules. Specific primers in the conserved constant-segment region were used to synthesize first-strand cDNA for the TCR alpha and beta chains. Each cDNA library was double barcoded, with a SMART-Mk sample barcode plus Illumina barcodes, to control for contamination. Two successive PCR steps introduced TruSeq adapter sequences along with Illumina sample barcodes. Sequencing of the TCR alpha and beta cDNA libraries was done on the Illumina HiSeq platform using custom primers. For the original study's pipeline: MiGEC processed the raw reads to extract unique molecular identifiers, while MiXCR was used to determine the CDR3 positions. For each individual, recombination models were inferred using an EM algorithm with the repgenHMM and IGoR tools. Shared clonotype analysis was performed with the tcR package in R, normalizing sharing by the product of cloneset sizes. To study raw recombination free of thymic and clonal selection effects, out-of-frame nonproductive sequences were analyzed. Starting from the raw public reads, TCRdb applied fastp trimming at Q25, assembled clones with MiXCR and retained in-frame beta chains. When rows share a CDR3 protein, they turn into one entry using the most common DNA and genes. The V and J calls and clone size are TCRdb's, not the authors'. This sample gives 1.5 million to 2 million distinct CDR3 sequences in total; around a third of them show up just once. The ten most abundant clones make up under 0.35% of the sample.

Specimen: cord blood. This chain joins TRBV10-3 to TRBJ1-1; the D region possibly corresponds to TRBD1 (6 bases align). This TCR came from a newborn girl in good health. CDR3 loop: CAISESNRVGTEAFF. The DNA sequence reads TGTGCCATCAGTGAGTCTAACAGGGTAGGCACTGAAGCTTTCTTT.